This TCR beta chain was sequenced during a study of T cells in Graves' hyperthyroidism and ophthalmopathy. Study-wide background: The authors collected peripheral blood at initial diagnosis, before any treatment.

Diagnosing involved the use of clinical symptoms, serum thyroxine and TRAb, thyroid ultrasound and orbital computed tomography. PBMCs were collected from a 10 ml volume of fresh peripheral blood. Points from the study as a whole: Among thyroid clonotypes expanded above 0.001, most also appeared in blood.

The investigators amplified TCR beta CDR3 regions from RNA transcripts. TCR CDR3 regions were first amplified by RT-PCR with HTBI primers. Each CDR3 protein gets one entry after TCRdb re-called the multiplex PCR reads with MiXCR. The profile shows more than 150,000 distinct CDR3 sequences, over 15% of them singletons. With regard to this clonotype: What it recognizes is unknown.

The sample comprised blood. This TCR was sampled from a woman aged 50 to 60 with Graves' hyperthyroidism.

The CDR3 DNA follows: TGTGCCAGCAGTGTAACAGGGGGCTTACTTTATGGCTACACCTTC. Translating gives CASSVTGGLLYGYTF. This chain uses TRBV2 with TRBJ1-2; TRBD1 matches at 9 bases. With V trimmed by 4 bases and J by 5 bases, 8 bases remained unmatched. Looked up from germline, CDR1 is SNHLY and CDR2 is FYNNEI. The CDR3 contains 15 residues. Variable domain in full (rest from reference TRBV2 and TRBJ1-2): EPEVTQTPSHQVTQMGQEVILRCVPISNHLYFYWYRQILGQKVEFLVSFYNNEISEKSEIFDDQFSVERPDGSNFTLKIRSTKLEDSAMYFCASSVTGGLLYGYTFGSGTRLTVV.